Listed here is a single TCR beta chain. Its matching antigen is unknown. The sample comes from a study of cytomegalovirus exposure and HLA in healthy donors. Findings and limits, study-wide: Reported results showed that the classifier diagnosed cytomegalovirus status with high specificity and sensitivity. A cluster of highly shared sequence variants was likely a sequencing artifact.

The PCR made use of 60 Vbeta and 13 Jbeta primers. Produced via immunoSEQ multiplex PCR; TCRdb's table is partial and in-frame only. The table includes about 180,000 clones, roughly 76% detected once. Though probably carrying unrecorded immune exposures, donors were nominally healthy at sampling. The CDR3 is 12 residues long. This sequence originates from a woman between 18 and 29 years old in good health and CMV-seropositive. The chain recombines TRBV21-1 with TRBJ2-1; no check of the table's D call, TRBD1, against the DNA was made. TRBV21-1 is labeled a pseudogene. Sequencing was carried out using PBMCs. The CDR3 DNA reads TGTGCCAGCAGCATTTACAGGGACATTGGGTTCTTC. Translation gives CASSIYRDIGFF.